These T cell receptor beta chains were read from a single sample in a study of identifying expanded T cells in peripheral blood. The assay was immunoSEQ multiplex PCR, and TCRdb's table has in-frame clones only and misses some. The sample consists of some 81,000 clones, almost 85% of them appearing once. Source material: blood. Every receptor here comes from a person aged 18 to 70 in good health. CDR3s include the opening cysteine and the closing phenylalanine or tryptophan. A D gene is named only where the DNA matches it firmly. For some rows the clone size is stated as once, few or many, or as a class when expanded; others skip it.

j_call: TRBJ2-2
d_call: -
v_call: TRBV6-5
clone_size: -
cdr3_nt: TGTGCCAGCAGCTTACTGGGCGGGGAGCTGTTTTTT
cdr3_aa: CASSLLGGELFF

j_call: TRBJ1-3
d_call: -
v_call: TRBV28
clone_size: -
cdr3_nt: TGTGCCAGCTCCTCGGGATCCCCTGGAAACACCATATATTTT
cdr3_aa: CASSSGSPGNTIYF

j_call: TRBJ2-7
d_call: -
v_call: TRBV7-2
clone_size: -
cdr3_nt: TGTGCCAGCAGCTTACCCCTGATAGGGGCCCACGAGCAGTACTTC
cdr3_aa: CASSLPLIGAHEQYF

j_call: TRBJ1-4
d_call: TRBD1
v_call: TRBV7-2
clone_size: -
cdr3_nt: TGTGCCATCCGGACAGGGTCTAATGAAAAACTGTTTTTT
cdr3_aa: CAIRTGSNEKLFF

j_call: TRBJ2-7
d_call: -
v_call: TRBV27
clone_size: -
cdr3_nt: TGTGCCAGCAGTTTATCCCCGACATACGAGCAGTACTTC
cdr3_aa: CASSLSPTYEQYF

j_call: TRBJ2-5
d_call: TRBD1
v_call: TRBV29-1
clone_size: -
cdr3_nt: TGCAGCGCCCTATTAATCGTAAGACAGGGAGAGACCCAGTACTTC
cdr3_aa: CSALLIVRQGETQYF

j_call: TRBJ2-2
d_call: -
v_call: TRBV2
clone_size: -
cdr3_nt: TGTGCCAGCAGTGACGGACGGGGAGGTCTGGCCGGGGAGCTGTTTTTT
cdr3_aa: CASSDGRGGLAGELFF

j_call: TRBJ2-3
d_call: -
v_call: TRBV18
clone_size: few
cdr3_nt: TGTGCCAGCTCACCTGGTAGCGGCCGCACAGATACGCAGTATTTT
cdr3_aa: CASSPGSGRTDTQYF

j_call: TRBJ1-2
d_call: -
v_call: TRBV9
clone_size: -
cdr3_nt: TGTGCCAGCAGCGCCCCGGACAGAGATGGCTACACCTTC
cdr3_aa: CASSAPDRDGYTF

j_call: TRBJ2-3
d_call: -
v_call: TRBV18
clone_size: -
cdr3_nt: TGTGCCAGCTCACCATCTGGGGATGGGACAGATACGCAGTATTTT
cdr3_aa: CASSPSGDGTDTQYF

j_call: TRBJ1-2
d_call: -
v_call: TRBV5-4
clone_size: -
cdr3_nt: TGTGCCAGCAGCTTGGATGGTACAGGGCTCAGAGGCTACACCTTC
cdr3_aa: CASSLDGTGLRGYTF

j_call: TRBJ1-5
d_call: -
v_call: TRBV4-1
clone_size: -
cdr3_nt: TGCGCCAGCAGCCAAACGGAAGGCGTTGGGCCCCAGCATTTT
cdr3_aa: CASSQTEGVGPQHF

j_call: TRBJ2-3
d_call: TRBD1
v_call: TRBV7-3
clone_size: -
cdr3_nt: TGTGCCAGCAGCCTCAACCCCGACCGGGACAGAAAGTATTTT
cdr3_aa: CASSLNPDRDRKYF

j_call: TRBJ2-1
d_call: TRBD2
v_call: TRBV7-9
clone_size: -
cdr3_nt: TGTGCCGGAGGGACTAGCGGAAACAATGAGCAGTTCTTC
cdr3_aa: CAGGTSGNNEQFF

j_call: TRBJ2-7
d_call: -
v_call: TRBV21-1
clone_size: -
cdr3_nt: TGTGCCAGCAGCAAAAAGGGGGGACCGACTGGGACTTACAGCTCCTACGAGCAGTACTTC
cdr3_aa: CASSKKGGPTGTYSSYEQYF

j_call: TRBJ2-2
d_call: -
v_call: TRBV11-3
clone_size: -
cdr3_nt: TGTGCCAGCACCCCCGGGCCGAACACCGGGGAGCTGTTTTTT
cdr3_aa: CASTPGPNTGELFF

j_call: TRBJ2-7
d_call: TRBD1
v_call: TRBV7-2
clone_size: -
cdr3_nt: TGTGCCAGCAGCTTAATCACAGGGGGCGCGTACGAGCAGTACTTC
cdr3_aa: CASSLITGGAYEQYF

j_call: TRBJ2-7
d_call: -
v_call: TRBV5-6
clone_size: -
cdr3_nt: TGTGCCAGCAGCTTGCCAACGGCTAGTAGTATCTACGAGCAGTACTTC
cdr3_aa: CASSLPTASSIYEQYF

j_call: TRBJ2-2
d_call: TRBD2
v_call: TRBV9
clone_size: few
cdr3_nt: TGTGCCAGCACGCGGGAGTGGGTCACCGGGGAGCTGTTTTTT
cdr3_aa: CASTREWVTGELFF

j_call: TRBJ2-1
d_call: -
v_call: TRBV7-9
clone_size: -
cdr3_nt: TGTGCCAGCAGCTTAGGAGGGAATTTGAACAATGAGCAGTTCTTC
cdr3_aa: CASSLGGNLNNEQFF

j_call: TRBJ2-7
d_call: -
v_call: TRBV4-3
clone_size: -
cdr3_nt: TGCGCCAGCAGCCAAGGGCAGGACGGGTCCTACGAGCAGTACTTC
cdr3_aa: CASSQGQDGSYEQYF

j_call: TRBJ2-7
d_call: -
v_call: TRBV4-1
clone_size: -
cdr3_nt: TGCGCCAGCAGCCAACTTTTGAATAAGGGGAACTCCTACGAGCAGTACTTC
cdr3_aa: CASSQLLNKGNSYEQYF

j_call: TRBJ2-7
d_call: -
v_call: TRBV7-8
clone_size: medium-sized
cdr3_nt: TGTGCCAGCAGCTTAGCGCCAGGCCCCAACTACGAGCAGTACTTC
cdr3_aa: CASSLAPGPNYEQYF

j_call: TRBJ2-5
d_call: -
v_call: TRBV2
clone_size: -
cdr3_nt: TGTGCCAGCAGGGGGAGAGGGAGGGAGACCCAGTACTTC
cdr3_aa: CASRGRGRETQYF

j_call: TRBJ2-3
d_call: -
v_call: TRBV11-1
clone_size: -
cdr3_nt: TGTGCCAGCAGCCCCCGCGAAAGAGGCACAGATACGCAGTATTTT
cdr3_aa: CASSPRERGTDTQYF

j_call: TRBJ2-3
d_call: -
v_call: TRBV11-3
clone_size: -
cdr3_nt: TGTGCCAGCAGCTTCCACCCGACAGATACGCAGTATTTT
cdr3_aa: CASSFHPTDTQYF

j_call: TRBJ1-5
d_call: -
v_call: TRBV13
clone_size: -
cdr3_nt: TGTGCCAGCAGCTTGGCGGATCAGCCCCAGCATTTT
cdr3_aa: CASSLADQPQHF

j_call: TRBJ2-7
d_call: TRBD2
v_call: TRBV30
clone_size: -
cdr3_nt: TGTGCCTGGGCCCGAGGCGGGAGGTTATACGAGCAGTACTTC
cdr3_aa: CAWARGGRLYEQYF

j_call: TRBJ2-7
d_call: -
v_call: TRBV2
clone_size: -
cdr3_nt: TGTGCCAGCAGTGGGGTGACAGGCGTTGGAGAGCAGTACTTC
cdr3_aa: CASSGVTGVGEQYF

j_call: TRBJ1-3
d_call: -
v_call: TRBV7-3
clone_size: -
cdr3_nt: TGTGCCAGCAGCCCCCCCGAGGGAGACACCATATATTTT
cdr3_aa: CASSPPEGDTIYF

j_call: TRBJ1-1
d_call: -
v_call: TRBV7-2
clone_size: -
cdr3_nt: TGTGCCAGCAGCTTAGACACAGGGATCGATGTCTTCTTT
cdr3_aa: CASSLDTGIDVFF

j_call: TRBJ1-1
d_call: TRBD1
v_call: TRBV19
clone_size: -
cdr3_nt: TGTGCCAGTATCCGACAGGGATTATCCATGAACACTGAAGCTTTCTTT
cdr3_aa: CASIRQGLSMNTEAFF

j_call: TRBJ1-1
d_call: -
v_call: TRBV2
clone_size: -
cdr3_nt: TGTGCCAGCAGTGAAGGGACACGGGTTGGAGCTTTCTTT
cdr3_aa: CASSEGTRVGAFF

j_call: TRBJ1-1
d_call: -
v_call: TRBV27
clone_size: -
cdr3_nt: TGTGCCAGCAGTGCACTACGATTTCCGAACACTGAAGCTTTCTTT
cdr3_aa: CASSALRFPNTEAFF

j_call: TRBJ2-2
d_call: TRBD1
v_call: TRBV16
clone_size: -
cdr3_nt: TGTGCCAGCAGCCAATGGGAGGGGACAGGGGTCACCGGGGAGCTGTTTTTT
cdr3_aa: CASSQWEGTGVTGELFF

j_call: TRBJ2-2
d_call: -
v_call: TRBV18
clone_size: once
cdr3_nt: TGTGCCAGCTCACCAACTTACACCGGGGAGCTGTTTTTT
cdr3_aa: CASSPTYTGELFF

j_call: TRBJ2-3
d_call: TRBD2
v_call: TRBV2
clone_size: -
cdr3_nt: TGTGCCAGCAGTGGAGGACTAGCGGGGTACACAGATACGCAGTATTTT
cdr3_aa: CASSGGLAGYTDTQYF

j_call: TRBJ1-1
d_call: -
v_call: TRBV29-1
clone_size: medium-sized
cdr3_nt: TGCAGCGTTGAAGAGGGTGGGCGATCTTTCTTT
cdr3_aa: CSVEEGGRSFF

j_call: TRBJ2-1
d_call: -
v_call: TRBV28
clone_size: -
cdr3_nt: TGTGCCAGCAGTTTATCTCAGGGGTATTACAATGAGCAGTTCTTC
cdr3_aa: CASSLSQGYYNEQFF

j_call: TRBJ2-7
d_call: -
v_call: TRBV7-2
clone_size: few
cdr3_nt: TGTGCCAGCAGTTTGGGACTCTCCTACGAGCAGTACTTC
cdr3_aa: CASSLGLSYEQYF

j_call: TRBJ2-7
d_call: -
v_call: TRBV13
clone_size: -
cdr3_nt: TGTGCCAGCAGCCGTACGGGGCGATTATCCTACGAGCAGTACTTC
cdr3_aa: CASSRTGRLSYEQYF

j_call: TRBJ2-7
d_call: TRBD2
v_call: TRBV19
clone_size: -
cdr3_nt: TGTGCCAGTAGTGGGGCTAGCGGGAGTCAGTACGAGCAGTACTTC
cdr3_aa: CASSGASGSQYEQYF

j_call: TRBJ2-1
d_call: TRBD2
v_call: TRBV9
clone_size: -
cdr3_nt: TGTGCCAGCATCCTTACCGGGACTAGTCACAATGAGCAGTTCTTC
cdr3_aa: CASILTGTSHNEQFF

j_call: TRBJ2-3
d_call: TRBD2
v_call: TRBV5-1
clone_size: -
cdr3_nt: TGCGCCAGCAGCTTGGGCACTAGCGCTAGCACAGATACGCAGTATTTT
cdr3_aa: CASSLGTSASTDTQYF

j_call: TRBJ1-1
d_call: -
v_call: TRBV6-5
clone_size: -
cdr3_nt: TGTGCCAGCAGTTACTCGATCCCGGGATGGAACACTGAAGCTTTCTTT
cdr3_aa: CASSYSIPGWNTEAFF

j_call: TRBJ1-3
d_call: -
v_call: TRBV18
clone_size: -
cdr3_nt: TGTGCCAGCTCACCAGTTGGGGACTCCTCTGGAAACACCATATATTTT
cdr3_aa: CASSPVGDSSGNTIYF

j_call: TRBJ2-1
d_call: TRBD2
v_call: TRBV5-6
clone_size: -
cdr3_nt: TGTGCCAGCAGCTCTGGGGCCGGGGCGGGAGATGAGCAGTTCTTC
cdr3_aa: CASSSGAGAGDEQFF

j_call: TRBJ2-5
d_call: -
v_call: TRBV10-3
clone_size: -
cdr3_nt: TGTGCCATCAGTGAGGCGGGGGAGACCCAGTACTTC
cdr3_aa: CAISEAGETQYF

j_call: TRBJ2-3
d_call: -
v_call: TRBV28
clone_size: -
cdr3_nt: TGTGCCAGCAGTTTATTTGGGGGGAGAACAGATACGCAGTATTTT
cdr3_aa: CASSLFGGRTDTQYF

j_call: TRBJ2-1
d_call: -
v_call: TRBV19
clone_size: -
cdr3_nt: -
cdr3_aa: CASTSSSGVNEQFF